Listed below are T cell receptor beta chains from one sample, sequenced in a study of shared clonotypes between healthy human individuals. Sequencing used immunoSEQ multiplex PCR; TCRdb keeps in-frame clones, though not all of them. The sample has some 690,000 clones, 90% seen once. The sequenced sample consisted of memory CD8+ T cells from PBMCs. Receptors originate from a man younger than 30 in good health. Some clones in this sample may be carry-over from other donors' samples. The CDR3 runs from the conserved cysteine through the conserved F or W. D genes are given only for firm matches. Size is omitted from some rows. Given values are once, few, many or a class for expanded clones.

j_call | v_call | clone_size | d_call | cdr3_nt | cdr3_aa
TRBJ2-6 | TRBV11-2 | - | - | TGTGCCAGCAGCGCAGGGGTCGGGGCCAACGTCCTGACTTTC | CASSAGVGANVLTF
TRBJ2-7 | TRBV7-8 | once | TRBD1 | TGTGCCAGCAGCTCCGGGCCTGGGACAGGGGTCCACGAGCAGTACTTC | CASSSGPGTGVHEQYF
TRBJ2-3 | TRBV9 | - | TRBD2 | TGTGCCAGCAGCGTAGACGGGAGGAAAACAGATACGCAGTATTTT | CASSVDGRKTDTQYF
TRBJ1-1 | TRBV4-3 | - | TRBD1 | TGCGCCAGCAGCCAAGAGGGGACAGGTAACACTGAAGCTTTCTTT | CASSQEGTGNTEAFF
TRBJ2-7 | TRBV7-6 | - | - | TGTGCCAGCAGCTTACTCCAGCCCCCCAACGAGCAGTACTTC | CASSLLQPPNEQYF
TRBJ2-1 | TRBV15 | - | TRBD1 | TGTGCCACCAGCAGAGATTTGAGTCGGGACAGGGGACAGCAGTTCTTC | CATSRDLSRDRGQQFF
TRBJ2-7 | TRBV28 | - | TRBD2 | TGTGCCAGCAGTACGGGGGGGATCCTTAACGAGCAGTACTTC | CASSTGGILNEQYF
TRBJ2-5 | TRBV28 | - | - | TGTGCCAGCAGTTTCTCTACAGGGGAGGGGGAGACCCAGTACTTC | CASSFSTGEGETQYF
TRBJ1-2 | TRBV4-1 | once | - | TGCGCCAGCAGCCAAACCAGCAGTCTCTATGGCTACACCTTC | CASSQTSSLYGYTF
TRBJ2-2 | TRBV5-6 | - | - | TGTGCCAGCAGCTTGTTGGCTGCGACAGAAACCACCGGGGAGCTGTTTTTT | CASSLLAATETTGELFF